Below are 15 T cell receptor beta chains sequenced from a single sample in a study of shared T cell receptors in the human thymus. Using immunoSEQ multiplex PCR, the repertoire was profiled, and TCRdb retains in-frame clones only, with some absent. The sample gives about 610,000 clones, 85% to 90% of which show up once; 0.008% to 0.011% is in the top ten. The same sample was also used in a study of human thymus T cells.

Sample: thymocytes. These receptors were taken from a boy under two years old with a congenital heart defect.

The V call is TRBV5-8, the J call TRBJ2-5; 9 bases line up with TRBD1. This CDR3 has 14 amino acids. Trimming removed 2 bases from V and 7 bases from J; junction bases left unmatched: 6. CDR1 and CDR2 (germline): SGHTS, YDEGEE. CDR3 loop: CASSFGGTGRTQYF. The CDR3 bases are TGTGCCAGCAGCTTTGGCGGGACAGGGAGGACCCAGTACTTC. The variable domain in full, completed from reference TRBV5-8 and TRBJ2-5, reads EAGVTQSPTHLIKTRGQQATLRCSPISGHTSVYWYQQALGLGLQFLLWYDEGEERNRGNFPPRFSGRQFPNYSSELNVNALELEDSALYLCASSFGGTGRTQYFGPGTRLLVL.

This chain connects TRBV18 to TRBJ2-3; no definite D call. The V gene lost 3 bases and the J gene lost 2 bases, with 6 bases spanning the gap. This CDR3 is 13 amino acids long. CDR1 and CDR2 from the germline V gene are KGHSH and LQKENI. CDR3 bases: TGTGCCAGCTCACCCGTAATCACAGATACGCAGTATTTT. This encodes CASSPVITDTQYF.

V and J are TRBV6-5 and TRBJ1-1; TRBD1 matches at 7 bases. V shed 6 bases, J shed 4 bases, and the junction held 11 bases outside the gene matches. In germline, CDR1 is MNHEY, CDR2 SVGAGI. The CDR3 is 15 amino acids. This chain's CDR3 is CASSRREGAATEAFF. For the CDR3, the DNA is TGTGCCAGCAGCCGCCGGGAGGGGGCGGCCACTGAAGCTTTCTTT.

CDR3 protein: CATSRRNRDTSSTDTQYF. The CDR3 bases are TGTGCCACCAGCAGACGAAACCGGGACACCTCTAGCACAGATACGCAGTATTTT. The chain uses TRBV15 and TRBJ2-3; D perhaps matches TRBD1 (6 bases). Germline V gives CDR1 LNHNV, CDR2 YYDKDF (reference sequence). The CDR3 has 18 amino acids. Trimming cost V 2 bases and J 0 bases, with 18 bases left between them.

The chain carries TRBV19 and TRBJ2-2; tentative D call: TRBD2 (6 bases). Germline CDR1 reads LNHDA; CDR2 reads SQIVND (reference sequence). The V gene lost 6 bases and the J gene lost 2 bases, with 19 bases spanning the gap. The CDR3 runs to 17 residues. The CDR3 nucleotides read TGTGCCAGTAGGGAGGGGTCAACTGGCCTAAACACCGGGGAGCTGTTTTTT. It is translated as CASREGSTGLNTGELFF.

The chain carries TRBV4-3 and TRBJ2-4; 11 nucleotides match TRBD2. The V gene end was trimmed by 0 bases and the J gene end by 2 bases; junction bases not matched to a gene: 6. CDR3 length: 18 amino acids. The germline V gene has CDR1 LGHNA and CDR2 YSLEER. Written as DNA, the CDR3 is TGCGCCAGCAGCCAAGAAACTAGCGGGAGATCGACCAAAAACATTCAGTACTTC. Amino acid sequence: CASSQETSGRSTKNIQYF.

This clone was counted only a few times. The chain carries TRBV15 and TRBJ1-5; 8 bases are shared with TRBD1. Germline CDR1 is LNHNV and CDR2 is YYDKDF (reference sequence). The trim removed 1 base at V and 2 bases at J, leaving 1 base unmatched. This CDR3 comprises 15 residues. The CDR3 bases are TGTGCCACCAGCAGAGGACAGGGGCGCAATCAGCCCCAGCATTTT. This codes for CATSRGQGRNQPQHF. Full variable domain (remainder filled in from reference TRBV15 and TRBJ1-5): DAMVIQNPRYQVTQFGKPVTLSCSQTLNHNVMYWYQQKSSQAPKLLFHYYDKDFNNEADTPDNFQSRRPNTSFCFLDIRSPGLGDTAMYLCATSRGQGRNQPQHFGDGTRLSIL.

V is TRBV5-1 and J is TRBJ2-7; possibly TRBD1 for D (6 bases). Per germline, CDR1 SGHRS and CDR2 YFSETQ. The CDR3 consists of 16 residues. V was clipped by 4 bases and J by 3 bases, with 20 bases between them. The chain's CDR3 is CASSLRRGISGYEQYF. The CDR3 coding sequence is TGCGCCAGCAGCCTCAGAAGGGGGATTAGTGGCTACGAGCAGTACTTC.

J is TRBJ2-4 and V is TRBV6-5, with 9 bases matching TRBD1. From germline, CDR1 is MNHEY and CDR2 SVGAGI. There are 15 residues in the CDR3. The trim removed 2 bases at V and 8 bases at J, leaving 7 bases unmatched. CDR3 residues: CASSYPRDREDIQYF. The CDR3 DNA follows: TGTGCCAGCAGTTACCCCCGGGACAGGGAGGACATTCAGTACTTC.

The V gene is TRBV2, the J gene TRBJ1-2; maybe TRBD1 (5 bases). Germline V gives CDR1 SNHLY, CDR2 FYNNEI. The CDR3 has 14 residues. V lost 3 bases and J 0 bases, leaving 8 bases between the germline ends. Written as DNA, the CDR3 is TGTGCCAGCAGTGACCGGACACCTAACTATGGCTACACCTTC. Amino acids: CASSDRTPNYGYTF.

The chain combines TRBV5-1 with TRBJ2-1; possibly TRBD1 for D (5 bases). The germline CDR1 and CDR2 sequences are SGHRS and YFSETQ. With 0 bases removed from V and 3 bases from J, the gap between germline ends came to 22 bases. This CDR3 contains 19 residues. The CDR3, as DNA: TGCGCCAGCAGCTTGGGGGCAAGGGGTGAAGGCGACCGCTACAATGAGCAGTTCTTC. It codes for CASSLGARGEGDRYNEQFF.

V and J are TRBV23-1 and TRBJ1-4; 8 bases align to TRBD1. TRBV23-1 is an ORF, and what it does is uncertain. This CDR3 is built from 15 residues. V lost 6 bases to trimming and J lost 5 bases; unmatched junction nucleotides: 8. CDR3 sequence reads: CASRLRQGQNEKLFF. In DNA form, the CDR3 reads TGCGCCAGCAGACTACGACAGGGGCAGAATGAAAAACTGTTTTTT.

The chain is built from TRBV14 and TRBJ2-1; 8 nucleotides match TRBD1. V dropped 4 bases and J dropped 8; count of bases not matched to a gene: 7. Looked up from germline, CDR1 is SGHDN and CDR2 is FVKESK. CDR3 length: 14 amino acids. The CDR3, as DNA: TGTGCCAGCAGCCGCTACAGGGGGGAGGATGAGCAGTTCTTC. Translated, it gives CASSRYRGEDEQFF.

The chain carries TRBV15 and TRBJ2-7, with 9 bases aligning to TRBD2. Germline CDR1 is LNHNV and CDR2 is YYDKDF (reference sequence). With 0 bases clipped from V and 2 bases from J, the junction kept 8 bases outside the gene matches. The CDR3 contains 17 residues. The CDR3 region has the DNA TGTGCCACCAGCAGAGATGGGCGGGAGGGCCTAACCTACGAGCAGTACTTC. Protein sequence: CATSRDGREGLTYEQYF.

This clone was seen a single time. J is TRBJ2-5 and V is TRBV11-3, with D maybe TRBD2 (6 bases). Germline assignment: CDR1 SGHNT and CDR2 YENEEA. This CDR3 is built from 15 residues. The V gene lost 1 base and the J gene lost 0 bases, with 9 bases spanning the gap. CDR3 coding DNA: TGTGCCAGCAGCTTAGGAGGGAGGAACCAAGAGACCCAGTACTTC. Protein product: CASSLGGRNQETQYF.